The TCR beta chain under discussion was sequenced for a study of beta chain features in type 1 diabetes. Findings and caveats of the study: Patients and controls would be equally affected if PCR favored shorter templates. All four CD4+ subsets from Type 1 diabetes patients carried moderately but significantly shorter TCRB CDR3s.

CDR1 and CDR2 (germline): SQVTM, ANQGSEA. The V end was cut by 1 base, the J end by 7 bases, with 20 bases between. There are 15 residues in the CDR3. Concerning this clone itself: What it binds is unknown.

The investigators reverse transcribed all of the isolated RNA, so they sequenced expressed TCRB transcripts. Libraries were prepared by immunoSEQ multiplex PCR; TCRdb keeps only in-frame clonotypes and omits some of them. The sample yields about 900,000 clones, about a sixth seen once. A CD45RO/CCR7/CD25/CD127/CD95/CD27 panel sorted naive, central memory, regulatory and stem cell-like memory CD4+ cells. Purity (above 98%) was reached by all sorted populations. The receptor's source is a woman aged 18-29 years in good health. The V call is TRBV29-1, the J call TRBJ2-7, with D possibly TRBD2 on 6 matching bases. Material for sequencing was naive CD4+ T cells from blood. This CDR3 is CSVEGGAEGRGEQYF. The CDR3 DNA reads as TGCAGCGTTGAAGGCGGGGCAGAGGGTAGGGGTGAGCAGTACTTC.